A selection of T cell receptor beta chains follows, all from one sample in a study of cytomegalovirus exposure and HLA in healthy donors. The table came from immunoSEQ multiplex PCR; TCRdb's copy has only in-frame clones and leaves some out. In total, the table holds 25,000 to 40,000 clones. Sequenced material: PBMCs. The source of these receptors is a female donor in good health and CMV-seronegative. Each CDR3 is given without its conserved first and last residue.

TRBV5-1	TRBJ2-5	ASSFRTGETQY
TRBV7-9	TRBJ1-1	ASSFPYITEAF
TRBV4-3	TRBJ2-7	ASSQDGWDRGLTYEQY
TRBV15	TRBJ1-1	ATSRDAAEWNTEAF
TRBV2	TRBJ1-5	ASTLGQENQPQH
TRBV19	TRBJ2-1	ASSIALRNNEQF
TRBV7-2	TRBJ2-7	ASSSTTGTGREQY
TRBV7-2	TRBJ2-1	ASSLRPGQAGRNEQF
TRBV11-3	TRBJ2-3	ASSLVAESDTQY
TRBV7-3	TRBJ1-5	ASSLDRDQPQH
TRBV5-1	TRBJ1-3	ASSLGDNPGNTIY
TRBV18	TRBJ1-1	ASSIDRGTEAF
TRBV5-1	TRBJ2-1	ASRTSGGTSSYNEQF
TRBV28	TRBJ1-5	ASSHRGNPGGQPQH
TRBV4-3	TRBJ2-1	ASSQDGRGHPTYNEQF
TRBV18	TRBJ2-2	ASSPNRDGGELF
TRBV5-1	TRBJ2-6	ASSLAGTGTSSSHSGANVLT
TRBV11-1	TRBJ1-2	ASSWTSTGGSRGYT
TRBV9	TRBJ1-6	ASSVGSNSYNSPLH
TRBV6-5	TRBJ2-5	ASSVERGGAETQY
TRBV30	TRBJ1-2	AWSGGDSYGYT
TRBV5-8	TRBJ2-3	ASSLGRGATDTQY
TRBV30	TRBJ2-7	AWSGDRAVYEQY
TRBV15	TRBJ2-3	ATSRDFKGARDTQY
TRBV10-3	TRBJ1-4	AISDRGDELF
TRBV2	TRBJ2-3	ATGGGPPSTDTQY
TRBV5-4	TRBJ1-1	ASSPLQGKNTEAF
TRBV19	TRBJ1-5	ASMPRGSQNQPQH
TRBV5-6	TRBJ1-1	ASSPGQGSATEAF
TRBV6-6	TRBJ1-2	ASREQGEEVYGYT
TRBV19	TRBJ1-4	ASSGHGTTNEKLF
TRBV6-5	TRBJ1-2	ASSHEHLYGYT
TRBV5-1	TRBJ1-4	ASSLDPQGMTNEKLF
TRBV18	TRBJ2-7	ASSPQGAVYEQY
TRBV5-1	TRBJ2-3	ASSLEADTQY
TRBV6-5	TRBJ1-1	ASSSADRASTEAF
TRBV5-1	TRBJ2-5	ASSRTRYREGETQY
TRBV5-1	TRBJ1-1	ASSLGGETGGRGAF
TRBV7-9	TRBJ2-3	ASSLIASGGPDTQY
TRBV9	TRBJ2-4	ASSDPGTGGNIQY
TRBV5-1	TRBJ1-2	ASSADSNYGYT
TRBV7-7	TRBJ2-2	ASSSTGVRGGELF
TRBV6-5	TRBJ1-4	ASSYSSSVGGEKLF
TRBV27	TRBJ2-5	ASSLRGLGTGSGETQY
TRBV5-1	TRBJ1-2	ASSSQGAGGYT
TRBV7-2	TRBJ2-2	ASSLRLAGGRAGELF
TRBV9	TRBJ1-4	ASSAGQGGSPEKLF
TRBV28	TRBJ1-3	ASSFPGQGPGNTIY
TRBV11-3	TRBJ1-3	ASSLVAPRDWRGNTIY
TRBV4-1	TRBJ2-2	ASSQDLAGRSNTGELF
TRBV5-1	TRBJ2-5	ASSFGVIGAAQETQY
TRBV20-1	TRBJ2-1	SAIQGNEQF
TRBV28	TRBJ1-1	ASSRSGTPNTEAF